The 19 T cell receptor beta chains below were found in one sample sequenced in a study of cytomegalovirus exposure and HLA in healthy donors. The PCR ran on 60 Vbeta and 13 Jbeta primers. The repertoire was sequenced with immunoSEQ multiplex PCR; TCRdb's copy has only in-frame clones and lacks some. This table has about 89,000 clones, around 84% appearing once. The specimen sequenced was PBMCs. These receptors all stem from a man in his forties in good health and CMV-seropositive.

The rearrangement links TRBV28 to TRBJ1-5, with 9 bases aligning to TRBD1. Trimming took 6 bases from V and 5 from J; bases not matched to a gene: 5. The CDR3 contains 14 residues. The germline gives CDR1 MDHEN, CDR2 SYDVKM. CDR3 bases: TGTGCCAGCAGGGGGACAGGGAGTCATCAGCCCCAGCATTTT. Amino acids: CASRGTGSHQPQHF.

V and J are TRBV5-1 and TRBJ2-5, with TRBD2 matching 8 bases. CDR3 length: 14 amino acids. CDR1 and CDR2 (germline): SGHRS, YFSETQ. The trim removed 2 bases at V and 4 bases at J, leaving 4 bases unmatched. The CDR3 bases are TGCGCCAGCAGCTTTGTACGGGAGGGAGAGACCCAGTACTTC. This encodes CASSFVREGETQYF.

This chain uses TRBV16 with TRBJ2-2; a weak D match, TRBD1 (5 bases). Trimming took 2 bases from V and 7 from J, leaving 8 bases between them. The CDR3 has 13 residues. The germline V gene encodes CDR1 KGHSY and CDR2 FQNENV. CDR3 nucleotides: TGTGCCAGCAGCCAAGAGACAGACGGGGAGCTGTTTTTT. This encodes CASSQETDGELFF. Full variable domain (missing parts from reference TRBV16 and TRBJ2-2): GEEVAQTPKHLVRGEGQKAKLYCAPIKGHSYVFWYQQVLKNEFKFLISFQNENVFDETGMPKERFSAKCLPNSPCSLEIQATKLEDSAVYFCASSQETDGELFFGEGSRLTVL.

For this clone: Other nucleotide sequences in the sample specify the same CDR3. The rearrangement uses TRBV6-1 and TRBJ1-2; tentatively, D is TRBD1 (5 bases). V lost 0 bases and J lost 4, with 6 bases in between. Germline CDR1 reads MNHNS; CDR2 reads SASEGT. CDR3 size: 13 residues. CDR3 DNA: TGTGCCAGCAGTGAAGCCGGGGGCTATGGCTACACCTTC. Its translation: CASSEAGGYGYTF.

This chain links TRBV7-2 with TRBJ2-3; TRBD2 matches 8 bases. Germline values: CDR1 SGHTA, CDR2 FQGNSA. The CDR3 has 18 residues. Trimming removed 1 base from V and 0 bases from J; junction bases left unmatched: 9. The CDR3 DNA follows: TGTGCCAGCAGCTTAGGGGCGGGGGGCGGTGGAAGCACAGATACGCAGTATTTT. Residues: CASSLGAGGGGSTDTQYF.

This rearrangement joins TRBV30 to TRBJ2-5; TRBD1 might be the D (5 bases). Germline V gene sequence: CDR1 GTSNPN, CDR2 SVGIG (reference sequence). V lost 1 base and J 4 bases, leaving 7 bases between the germline ends. This CDR3 has 12 residues. The CDR3 region has the DNA TGTGCCTGGAGTGGGGGCCCAGAGACCCAGTACTTC. It translates to CAWSGGPETQYF. Combining the CDR3 with reference TRBV30 and TRBJ2-5 gives the whole variable domain SQTIHQWPATLVQPVGSPLSLECTVEGTSNPNLYWYRQAAGRGLQLLFYSVGIGQISSEVPQNLSASRPQDRQFILSSKKLLLSDSGFYLCAWSGGPETQYFGPGTRLLVL.

The table lists this clone with a count of one. The CDR3 sequence is CANRLAASTDTQYF. The CDR3 bases are TGTGCCAACCGACTAGCCGCTAGCACAGATACGCAGTATTTT. This chain joins TRBV2 and TRBJ2-3; 7 bases map to TRBD2. V lost 10 bases, J lost 0 bases, and 7 bases stayed unmatched. The CDR3 covers 14 residues. Germline V lookup: CDR1 SNHLY, CDR2 FYNNEI.

This clone appeared a single time. The genes are TRBV5-1 and TRBJ1-1; 8 nucleotides match TRBD1. CDR1 and CDR2 from the germline V gene are SGHRS and YFSETQ. The V segment lost 0 bases and the J segment 1 base; nucleotides outside the gene matches: 5. The CDR3 loop spans 16 amino acids. The CDR3 DNA follows: TGCGCCAGCAGCTTGGCCCAGGGGGCGCCGAACACTGAAGCTTTCTTT. It encodes CASSLAQGAPNTEAFF.

In nucleotides, the CDR3 is TGTGCCAGCAGCTCATTAGCGGGGGCATTGGGAGAGCAGTACTTC. As protein: CASSSLAGALGEQYF. The chain carries TRBV11-3 and TRBJ2-7; TRBD2 matches 9 bases. CDR3 size: 15 residues. CDR1 and CDR2 (germline): SGHNT, YENEEA. Trimming took 4 bases from V and 7 from J; bases not matched to a gene: 11.

This chain joins TRBV19 and TRBJ2-7; 10 bases agree with TRBD1. Per the germline V gene, CDR1 is LNHDA and CDR2 is SQIVND (reference sequence). The CDR3 runs to 12 residues. Losses at the gene ends were 10 bases for V and 4 bases for J; bases not matched to a gene: 4. For the CDR3, the DNA is TGTGCCACCGGGGACAGGGGATACGAGCAGTACTTC. It is translated as CATGDRGYEQYF.

The V and J genes are TRBV28 and TRBJ2-7, with D possibly matching TRBD2 (5 bases). This CDR3 spans 14 amino acids. CDR1 MDHEN and CDR2 SYDVKM come from the germline V gene. Trimming removed 2 bases from V and 3 bases from J, with 11 bases in between. CDR3 protein: CASSLAGPLYEQYF. In DNA form, the CDR3 reads TGTGCCAGCAGTTTAGCGGGCCCCCTCTACGAGCAGTACTTC.

This clone was seen a handful of times. CDR3 DNA sequence: TGTGCCAGCAGCCAAGACCGGTCCAACCCGAGCTCCTACGAGCAGTACTTC. Translating gives CASSQDRSNPSSYEQYF. The genes are TRBV14 and TRBJ2-7; D is uncertain. The CDR3 contains 17 residues. Germline-derived CDR1 and CDR2 are SGHDN and FVKESK. The V end lost 0 bases, the J end lost 0 bases, and 15 bases lay between the germline ends.

This sequence joins TRBV28 and TRBJ1-2; a weak D match, TRBD1 (6 bases). V dropped 7 bases and J dropped 3 bases, with 12 bases sitting between them. The germline CDR1 and CDR2 sequences are MDHEN and SYDVKM. The CDR3 spans 13 residues. CDR3 nucleotides: TGTGCCAGCAAAATACAGGGTGACTATGGCTACACCTTC. It encodes CASKIQGDYGYTF.

CDR3 DNA: TGTGCCAGTAGGAAGACAGGGCCCCATCAGCCCCAGCATTTT. It translates to CASRKTGPHQPQHF. The chain has TRBV19 and TRBJ1-5; 7 nucleotides match TRBD1. Germline V gene data show CDR1 as LNHDA and CDR2 as SQIVND (reference sequence). Unmatched junction bases numbered 7, after V lost 6 bases and J lost 5 bases. The CDR3 extends over 14 amino acids.

The count of this clone is one. The chain couples TRBV14 to TRBJ2-1; 14 bases agree with TRBD2. Germline V CDR1 and CDR2: SGHDN, FVKESK. V lost 4 bases and J lost 5; bases outside the gene matches: 7. The CDR3 sequence is 17 residues long. CDR3 amino acids: CASSLRGTSGGNNEQFF. In DNA form, the CDR3 reads TGTGCCAGCAGCCTAAGGGGGACTAGCGGGGGTAACAATGAGCAGTTCTTC.

J is TRBJ2-7 and V is TRBV5-1; 7 bases line up with TRBD1. V lost 3 bases to trimming and J lost 2 bases; unmatched junction nucleotides: 5. The CDR3 runs to 14 residues. The germline V gene has CDR1 SGHRS and CDR2 YFSETQ. CDR3 coding DNA: TGCGCCAGCAGCTCAAGACAGGGTCCCTACGAGCAGTACTTC. Translating gives CASSSRQGPYEQYF.

The chain links TRBV5-4 to TRBJ2-6; D not resolved. V was clipped by 6 bases and J by 0 bases, with 19 bases between them. The germline CDR1 and CDR2 sequences are SGHNT and YYREEE (reference sequence). The CDR3 covers 18 residues. CDR3 sequence reads: CASTRRPSLLSGANVLTF. Here the CDR3 DNA reads TGTGCCAGCACCCGCCGTCCTTCCTTACTCTCTGGGGCCAACGTCCTGACTTTC.

The rearrangement links TRBV5-1 to TRBJ2-5; TRBD1 matches at 11 bases. V lost 4 bases and J lost 5; bases outside the gene matches: 4. Germline CDR1 and CDR2: SGHRS and YFSETQ. The CDR3 runs to 14 residues. The CDR3 nucleotides read TGCGCCAGCAGCCCGGACAGGGGGCAGGAGACCCAGTACTTC. Translated: CASSPDRGQETQYF.

In nucleotides, the CDR3 is TGTGCCAGCAGGGGGCCTGGCGAGCAGTACTTC. This gives the protein CASRGPGEQYF. This chain links TRBV6-1 with TRBJ2-5; the D gene is possibly TRBD1 (5 bases). The J call is uncertain, as TRBJ2-7 better fits the DNA end. This CDR3 has 11 amino acids. Germline V CDR1 and CDR2: MNHNS, SASEGT.